This TCR beta chain is drawn from a study of T-cell reconstitution after alpha-beta-depleted transplantation in children. This clonotype was seen more than once but under ten times. Its antigen is still unknown. TCRbeta library preparation incorporated unique molecular identifiers. Each CDR3 protein gets one entry after TCRdb re-called the PCR reads with MiXCR. The sample includes about 420,000 distinct CDR3 sequences, roughly 15% of them seen just once. The trim removed 0 bases at V and 2 bases at J, leaving 6 bases unmatched. CDR1 MDHEN and CDR2 SYDVKM come from the germline V gene. The CDR3 sequence is 17 residues long. Whole-study results and caveats: The authors attributed T-cell counts and diversity one year after transplant mostly to newly produced T cells. After transplant, high TCRbeta diversity at day 60 in some patients arose from surviving recipient T cells and thymic progenitors. Roughly two months post-transplant, alpha-beta T cells reportedly originated from several hundred graft clones that had expanded.

This receptor was taken from a boy less than two years old who had a stem cell transplant for Wiskott-Aldrich syndrome, so the T cells may come from the graft donor. Material: PBMCs, mostly from graft donor cells, obtained 360 days after TCRalphabeta/CD19-depleted stem cell transplant. V gene TRBV28 combines with J gene TRBJ2-4, with TRBD2 matching over 8 bases. The CDR3 is CASSLWVAGLTKNIQYF. CDR3 nucleotide sequence: TGTGCCAGCAGTTTATGGGTAGCGGGGCTGACCAAAAACATTCAGTACTTC.